The 5 T cell receptor beta chains presented below share a single source sample, sequenced in a study of tumor-infiltrating lymphocytes in primary liver carcinoma. Both blood RNA, taken from unsorted whole blood, and germline DNA were extracted. Constant-region priming of 500 ng total RNA yielded TCR beta cDNA. Researchers made the TCR beta libraries by running three nested multiplex PCR rounds with slightly modified ARM-PCR. The two initial PCR rounds, approximately 10 cycles each, used TRBV1-TRBV30 forward and C-beta reverse primers. MiXCR, run by TCRdb on the multiplex PCR reads, gives a single entry per CDR3 protein. Altogether a few hundred thousand distinct CDR3 sequences are present, about 50% being singletons, with the ten largest covering about a sixth. The sequencing input was peripheral blood. The receptor source for this set is a woman in her 30s with primary liver carcinoma and hepatitis B virus infection.

With regard to this clonotype: A much larger clone sits a single nucleotide away, making a read error possible. The chain links TRBV12-3 or TRBV12-4 to TRBJ2-5; D might be TRBD2 (5 bases). This CDR3 is 13 amino acids long. CDR3 sequence reads: CTSSPSRKETQYF. The CDR3 DNA follows: TGTACCAGCAGCCCTAGCAGAAAAGAGACCCAGTACTTC.

To note about this clonotype: Because it lacks the conserved phenylalanine or tryptophan at the end, this CDR3 is likely a read error. The chain employs TRBV11-2 and TRBJ2-3; D possibly corresponds to TRBD2 (5 bases). Trimming shortened V by 7 bases and J by 2 bases, and 16 bases separated the two germline ends. CDR1 and CDR2 from the germline V gene are SGHAT and FQNNGV. The CDR3 covers 15 residues. CDR3 sequence (DNA): TGTGCCAGCACCCTCCAGGAGGATGACACAGATACGCAGTATATT. As protein: CASTLQEDDTDTQYI.

This clonotype was counted only a few times. A much larger clone lies a single base off, so this may be a read error. The chain joins TRBV11-2 to TRBJ2-3, with D uncertain. Looked up from germline, CDR1 is SGHAT and CDR2 is FQNNGV. The CDR3 covers 15 residues. The CDR3 spells CAISLGNSLTDTQYF. CDR3 DNA: TGTGCCATCAGCTTAGGTAACTCGCTCACAGATACGCAGTATTTT.

This clonotype has only one observation. The junction departs from the called germline gene at one end, perhaps through a read error. The chain carries TRBV4-3 and TRBJ2-3; maybe TRBD2 (6 bases). CDR3 length equals 14 residues. CDR1 and CDR2 from the germline V gene are LGHNA and YSLEER. The CDR3 here is CASSQEEGSDTRYF. The CDR3 nucleotides are TGCGCCAGCAGCCAAGAGGAGGGTTCAGATACGCGGTATTTT.

In the case of this clonotype: The CDR3 does not end in the conserved phenylalanine or tryptophan, so this is likely a read error. This chain links TRBV29-1 with TRBJ1-1; TRBD1 matches at 8 bases. V shed 8 bases, J shed 3 bases, and the junction held 8 bases outside the gene matches. Per germline, CDR1 SQVTM and CDR2 ANQGSEA. CDR3 length: 13 residues. CDR3 nucleotide sequence: TGCAGCTTCCGGACAGGGCGGGACACTGAAGCTTTCCTT. It yields the protein CSFRTGRDTEAFL.